This TCR beta chain was obtained from a study of T cell repertoires in cytomegalovirus infection. Study context: Signatures in public TCR beta sequences pointed to both CMV infection and matching HLA type.

Findings and limits, study-wide: Ex vivo responses were dominated by HLA-C-restricted CMV-specific TCR beta clonotypes. Of the TCR beta families, the public ones yielded a cumulative frequency that identified carriers of CMV plus the relevant HLA.

A single record per CDR3 protein comes from TCRdb applying MiXCR to the reads. The table shows fewer than 200,000 distinct CDR3 sequences, with roughly a fifth occurring only once. With 3 bases removed from V and 8 bases from J, the gap between germline ends came to 5 bases. This CDR3 region has 11 residues. Germline loops: CDR1 SGHNT, CDR2 YENEEA. To note about this clonotype: Antigen unknown.

What was sequenced was PBMCs. The chain has TRBV11-3 and TRBJ2-1; no firm D call. The TCR originated in a human donor in good health (CMV status not recorded). Some clones in this sample may be carry-over from other donors' samples. CDR3 region: CASSFLDEQFF. The CDR3 region has the DNA TGTGCCAGCAGCTTCTTGGATGAGCAGTTCTTC.